These 30 T cell receptor beta chains were all obtained from the same sample, sequenced in a study of OX40 agonist ivuxolimab in advanced cancers. Library generation was performed with the immunoSEQ multiplex PCR assay. TCRdb took this table from immuneACCESS and kept in-frame rearrangements with V and J called. Such tables lack part of the clones; where checked against another copy, unresolved V genes explain under half of the gap, and the rest is unexplained. The sample profile shows tens of thousands of clones; approximately 89% of them were found once. Together, the top ten hold around 13% of the sample. Sequenced material: CD4+ or CD8+ T cells sorted from blood, taken in a trial of the OX40 agonist ivuxolimab. These receptors all stem from an adult with an advanced solid tumor such as melanoma, head and neck, liver or kidney cancer.

This clone showed up just a few times. The chain is built from TRBV5-5 and TRBJ1-2; D ambiguous. Trimming took off 1 base at V and 2 bases at J, with 6 bases between the two ends. CDR1 SGHKS and CDR2 YYEKEE come from the germline V gene (reference sequence). This CDR3 comprises 13 residues. In nucleotides, the CDR3 is TGTGCCAGCAGCTTGACACAAAACTATGGCTACACCTTC. Its protein product is CASSLTQNYGYTF.

The count of this clone is one. The chain joins TRBV19 to TRBJ1-2, with TRBD1 as a possible D gene (5 bases). Germline V gene data show CDR1 as LNHDA and CDR2 as SQIVND (reference sequence). Trimming pared 4 bases from V and 4 bases from J, leaving 19 bases between. This CDR3 has 16 residues. Here the CDR3 DNA reads TGTGCCAGTAGTAGGGGGTCGGGATCGACAGTCTATGGCTACACCTTC. It yields the protein CASSRGSGSTVYGYTF.

This clone was recorded only once. The chain carries TRBV2 and TRBJ2-3, with 7 bases lining up with TRBD1. Trimming took 1 base from V and 0 from J; bases not matched to a gene: 7. Germline CDR1 SNHLY, CDR2 FYNNEI. The CDR3 totals 17 residues. CDR3 nucleotides: TGTGCCAGCAGTGAAGGAGGACAGGTAGATAGCACAGATACGCAGTATTTT. Residues: CASSEGGQVDSTDTQYF. The full variable domain, rest sourced from reference TRBV2 and TRBJ2-3, is EPEVTQTPSHQVTQMGQEVILRCVPISNHLYFYWYRQILGQKVEFLVSFYNNEISEKSEIFDDQFSVERPDGSNFTLKIRSTKLEDSAMYFCASSEGGQVDSTDTQYFGPGTRLTVL.

This chain uses TRBV4-2 with TRBJ2-1, with D perhaps being TRBD1 or TRBD2 (5 bases each). V lost 0 bases and J 4 bases, leaving 13 bases between the germline ends. CDR1 and CDR2 (germline): LGHNA, YNFKEQ. This CDR3 is built from 16 residues. The CDR3 DNA follows: TGTGCCAGCAGCCAAGAGGGGTGGGGGAGTTACAATGAGCAGTTCTTC. It specifies CASSQEGWGSYNEQFF.

The chain combines TRBV6-1 with TRBJ1-2, with a tentative D call TRBD1 (5 bases). Germline-derived CDR1 and CDR2 are MNHNS and SASEGT. V was pared by 6 bases and J by 5 bases, with 10 bases between. This CDR3 contains 12 residues. DNA of the CDR3: TGTGCCAGCAGGACAGTGAGATATGGCTACACCTTC. It yields the protein CASRTVRYGYTF.

The V and J genes are TRBV21-1 and TRBJ1-5; TRBD1 was called by the table and not checked on the DNA. TRBV21-1 corresponds to a pseudogene. The CDR3 extends over 12 amino acids. The CDR3 is CASDRGGQPQHF. The DNA for the CDR3 is TGTGCCAGCGACAGGGGCGGACAGCCCCAGCATTTT.

The V call is TRBV9, the J call TRBJ1-6; perhaps TRBD1 as D (6 bases). V gave up 3 bases and J gave up 9 bases, with 16 bases separating them. The CDR3 sequence is 15 residues long. From germline, CDR1 is SGDLS and CDR2 YYNGEE. DNA for the CDR3: TGTGCCAGCAGCGCGGGGGCGGGGGCTAGTTCACCCCTCCACTTT. The encoded protein is CASSAGAGASSPLHF.

The chain is built from TRBV9 and TRBJ2-5; D perhaps matches TRBD2 (5 bases). Trimming stripped 4 bases from V and 7 bases from J, with 11 bases between. Germline V gene lookup returns CDR1 SGDLS and CDR2 YYNGEE. The CDR3 covers 12 residues. CDR3 sequence reads: CASSSPGRTQYF. The CDR3 DNA reads as TGTGCCAGCAGCTCCCCTGGGAGGACCCAGTACTTC.

This sequence joins TRBV10-3 and TRBJ1-1; D unresolved. The CDR3 is 12 amino acids. The V and J ends lost 2 bases and 5 bases respectively, with 6 bases between them. CDR1 ENHRY and CDR2 SYGVKD come from the germline V gene. CDR3 residues: CAISEGSTEAFF. The CDR3 DNA is TGTGCCATCAGTGAGGGGAGTACTGAAGCTTTCTTT.

CDR3 in amino acids: CAILRSTVEAFF. The CDR3 bases are TGTGCCATTCTACGATCGACAGTCGAAGCTTTCTTT. J is TRBJ1-1 and V is TRBV2; possible D gene TRBD1, 5 bases. Germline CDR1 SNHLY, CDR2 FYNNEI. CDR3 length equals 12 residues. Trimming took off 10 bases at V and 8 bases at J, with 17 bases between the two ends.

The rearrangement uses TRBV6-5 and TRBJ2-7; D unresolved. The CDR3 runs to 15 residues. CDR1 and CDR2 (germline): MNHEY, SVGAGI. V was trimmed by 0 bases and J by 2 bases, leaving 11 bases between them. CDR3 nucleotides: TGTGCCAGCAGTTACTCCGTACTACCGACCTACGAGCAGTACTTC. Its translation is CASSYSVLPTYEQYF.

The rearrangement joins TRBV13 to TRBJ2-2; 7 bases are a match to TRBD1. The CDR3 covers 17 residues. V dropped 1 base and J dropped 4; count of bases not matched to a gene: 9. The germline V gene has CDR1 PRHDT and CDR2 FYEKMQ (reference sequence). The CDR3 DNA reads TGTGCCAGCAGCTTAGACTACGGACAGGCACCCACCGGGGAGCTGTTTTTT. Translating gives CASSLDYGQAPTGELFF.

This sequence joins TRBV6-1 and TRBJ2-3, with a possible D match to TRBD2 (6 bases). Trimming shortened V by 3 bases and J by 4 bases, and 14 bases separated the two germline ends. The CDR3 length is 15 residues. Germline loops: CDR1 MNHNS, CDR2 SASEGT. This CDR3 is CASSESTPGADTQYF. The CDR3 DNA is TGTGCCAGCAGTGAGTCGACCCCGGGGGCAGATACGCAGTATTTT.

This rearrangement joins TRBV5-4 to TRBJ2-7; no firm D call. This CDR3 has 13 amino acids. V was shortened by 2 bases and J by 1 base, with 7 bases between the two germline ends. Germline loops: CDR1 SGHNT, CDR2 YYREEE (reference sequence). CDR3 region: CASSFQVSYEQYF. The DNA of the CDR3 is TGTGCCAGCAGCTTCCAGGTTTCCTACGAGCAGTACTTC.

The genes are TRBV5-1 and TRBJ2-7; the D call may be TRBD1 or TRBD2 (5 bases each). The V end was cut by 4 bases, the J end by 2 bases, with 13 bases between. Germline-derived CDR1 and CDR2 are SGHRS and YFSETQ. The CDR3 runs 14 residues. CDR3 DNA: TGCGCCAGCAGCATCCGGGACGGTCCCTACGAGCAGTACTTC. Its translation: CASSIRDGPYEQYF.

The chain employs TRBV7-8 and TRBJ1-3; D may be TRBD1 (6 bases). V was trimmed by 5 bases and J by 0 bases, leaving 14 bases between them. This CDR3 comprises 16 residues. Germline CDR1 is SGHVS and CDR2 is FQNEAQ. CDR3: CASSERTDPSGNTIYF. In DNA form, the CDR3 reads TGTGCCAGCAGCGAACGGACAGACCCCTCTGGAAACACCATATATTTT.

The chain joins TRBV27 to TRBJ2-7, with D possibly being TRBD2 (7 bases). Per the germline V gene, CDR1 is MNHEY and CDR2 is SMNVEV (reference sequence). V gave up 6 bases and J gave up 6 bases, with 24 bases separating them. This CDR3 spans 16 amino acids. CDR3 sequence reads: CASSPYGGRPAGEQYF. DNA of the CDR3: TGTGCCAGCAGCCCCTACGGGGGGCGGCCAGCGGGCGAGCAGTACTTC.

This rearrangement joins TRBV19 to TRBJ1-1; weak D call: TRBD1 (6 bases). Trimming left V 2 bases short and J 5 bases short, with 15 bases between. Germline V gives CDR1 LNHDA, CDR2 SQIVND (reference sequence). The CDR3 is made up of 15 amino acids. CDR3 sequence: CASSIRYGGRTEAFF. CDR3 sequence (DNA): TGTGCCAGTAGTATAAGGTACGGGGGGCGAACTGAAGCTTTCTTT.

This clone came up once. The gene calls are TRBV2 and TRBJ1-4; 9 nucleotides match TRBD1. Germline CDR1 is SNHLY and CDR2 is FYNNEI. Trimming at V came to 6 bases and at J to 8 bases, leaving 13 bases not matched to a gene. The CDR3 loop spans 16 amino acids. CDR3 in amino acids: CASRGDREPPREKLFF. The CDR3 DNA reads TGTGCCAGCAGAGGGGACAGGGAACCCCCACGGGAAAAACTGTTTTTT.

Only one count was recorded for this clone. The chain recombines TRBV5-6 with TRBJ2-7, with TRBD1 matching 9 bases. The germline CDR1 and CDR2 sequences are SGHDT and YYEEEE. The CDR3 extends over 16 amino acids. The J segment lost 0 bases and the V segment lost 4 bases, leaving 8 bases of the junction unmatched. CDR3: CASSVGQGPSSYEQYF. Written as DNA, the CDR3 is TGTGCCAGCAGCGTAGGACAGGGGCCGAGCTCCTACGAGCAGTACTTC. Supplemented by reference TRBV5-6 and TRBJ2-7, the full variable domain reads DAGVTQSPTHLIKTRGQQVTLRCSPKSGHDTVSWYQQALGQGPQFIFQYYEEEERQRGNFPDRFSGHQFPNYSSELNVNALLLGDSALYLCASSVGQGPSSYEQYFGPGTRLTVT.

This chain joins TRBV5-8 and TRBJ1-2, with TRBD1 matching 9 bases. Trimming took 5 bases from V and 5 from J; bases not matched to a gene: 7. The CDR3 extends over 14 amino acids. CDR1 SGHTS and CDR2 YDEGEE come from the germline V gene. CDR3 loop: CASSSGQGLYGYTF. CDR3 coding DNA: TGTGCCAGCAGTTCCGGACAGGGGCTATATGGCTACACCTTC.

The chain employs TRBV11-2 and TRBJ2-7; tentatively, D is TRBD1 (6 bases). Germline CDR1 SGHAT, CDR2 FQNNGV. The CDR3 totals 16 residues. V lost 1 base and J 2 bases, leaving 15 bases between the germline ends. The CDR3 nucleotides read TGTGCCAGCAGCTTAGGTGCAGGGGTGAGAACCTACGAGCAGTACTTC. Translating gives CASSLGAGVRTYEQYF.

The chain is built from TRBV5-1 and TRBJ1-5; D may be TRBD1 (6 bases). Germline V gives CDR1 SGHRS, CDR2 YFSETQ. The CDR3 spans 16 residues. The germline V and J ends were trimmed by 4 bases and 4 bases, with 18 bases remaining between them. CDR3 in amino acids: CASSLTGRILNQPQHF. In nucleotides, the CDR3 is TGCGCCAGCAGCCTAACAGGGAGGATATTAAATCAGCCCCAGCATTTT.

The genes are TRBV7-3 and TRBJ1-1, with 9 positions matching TRBD1. The CDR3 runs to 12 residues. Germline assignment: CDR1 SGHTA and CDR2 FQGTGA. With 5 bases clipped from V and 8 bases from J, the junction kept 3 bases outside the gene matches. CDR3 in DNA: TGTGCCAGCAGCCCGGGGACAGGGGAAGCTTTCTTT. Translated, it gives CASSPGTGEAFF.

The chain combines TRBV19 with TRBJ2-2; 9 bases match TRBD1. The V gene's germline CDR1 is LNHDA and CDR2 SQIVND (reference sequence). Trimming took 5 bases from V and 3 from J; bases not matched to a gene: 7. This CDR3 is 16 amino acids long. CDR3 residues: CASSYRDRVDTGELFF. The CDR3 DNA reads as TGTGCCAGTAGTTACCGGGACAGGGTGGACACCGGGGAGCTGTTTTTT.

The chain joins TRBV4-2 to TRBJ2-7; D is possibly TRBD1 or TRBD2 (5 bases each). Germline CDR1 is LGHNA and CDR2 is YNFKEQ. The CDR3 consists of 16 residues. The ends were cut back, 0 bases at V and 6 bases at J, with 18 bases in the middle. The CDR3 coding sequence is TGTGCCAGCAGCCAAGAAACTTCGAGCCTTGGGGGCGAGCAGTACTTC. Translation gives CASSQETSSLGGEQYF.

The chain carries TRBV28 and TRBJ1-2; D call uncertain. Germline values: CDR1 MDHEN, CDR2 SYDVKM. This CDR3 is built from 11 residues. The V gene lost 7 bases and the J gene lost 8 bases, with 11 bases spanning the gap. In DNA, the CDR3 is TGTGCCAGCACCCTAGGCGGGGGCTACACCTTC. It encodes CASTLGGGYTF.

This clone has more than one count but fewer than ten. This sequence joins TRBV7-6 and TRBJ1-3; D is undetermined. CDR3 length: 16 residues. Germline V CDR1 and CDR2: SGHVS, FNYEAQ. The ends were cut back, 2 bases at V and 2 bases at J, with 13 bases in the middle. The CDR3 sequence: CASSLKRTEAGNTIYF. In DNA form, the CDR3 reads TGTGCCAGCAGCTTAAAGAGAACAGAGGCTGGAAACACCATATATTTT.

The chain uses TRBV6-5 and TRBJ1-1, with 7 bases that match TRBD1. The CDR3 is 15 amino acids. Germline trimming cut 2 bases from V and 11 bases from J; bases unmatched to any gene: 14. The germline V gene has CDR1 MNHEY and CDR2 SVGAGI. CDR3 nucleotides: TGTGCCAGCAGTTACCCAAGACAGGGACAGTTGGAGGCTTTCTTT. It codes for CASSYPRQGQLEAFF.

This chain uses TRBV5-5 with TRBJ2-5; 7 bases line up with TRBD1. This CDR3 contains 17 residues. V was pared by 3 bases and J by 5 bases, with 16 bases of the junction left unmatched. Germline CDR1 and CDR2: SGHKS and YYEKEE (reference sequence). The CDR3 region has the DNA TGTGCCAGCAGCTGGATCAATCAGGGGGTCCCTCGGGAGACCCAGTACTTC. It translates to CASSWINQGVPRETQYF.